Shown below are 6 T cell receptor beta chains from a single sample sequenced in a study of shared clonotypes between healthy human individuals. CD45RO negativity and positive selection for CCR7 defined naive CD8 cells, a population that excluded terminally differentiated effector memory CD45RA+ cells. The repertoire was sequenced with immunoSEQ multiplex PCR; TCRdb's copy has only in-frame clones and lacks some. The sample yields about 2,100,000 clones, roughly 91% seen once. The sample comprised naive CD8+ T cells from PBMCs. The receptors derive from a man aged 18 to 29 in good health. Some clones in this sample may be carry-over from other donors' samples.

The chain combines TRBV29-1 with TRBJ2-7; TRBD2 is a possible D gene (7 bases). Germline V gene lookup returns CDR1 SQVTM and CDR2 ANQGSEA. The CDR3 contains 14 residues. V lost 1 base to trimming and J lost 5 bases, with 15 bases between them. CDR3 bases: TGCAGCGTTGAAGGTTACGAGGGGGGGCACGAGCAGTACTTC. It translates to CSVEGYEGGHEQYF.

The chain couples TRBV7-2 to TRBJ2-7, with D unresolved. Trimming shortened V by 3 bases and J by 2 bases, and 8 bases separated the two germline ends. The V gene's germline CDR1 is SGHTA and CDR2 FQGNSA. The CDR3 has 13 residues. The CDR3 coding sequence is TGTGCCAGCAGCTTCACCCAAACCTACGAGCAGTACTTC. The encoded protein is CASSFTQTYEQYF.

The chain uses TRBV11-2 and TRBJ1-3, with D perhaps matching TRBD1 (6 bases). The germline V gene encodes CDR1 SGHAT and CDR2 FQNNGV. This CDR3 comprises 12 residues. V lost 6 bases and J 6 bases, leaving 9 bases between the germline ends. CDR3 residues: CASSAGENTIYF. Written as DNA, the CDR3 is TGTGCCAGCAGTGCAGGGGAAAACACCATATATTTT.

The chain has TRBV2 and TRBJ2-3; D gene uncertain. V lost 3 bases to trimming and J lost 2 bases, with 12 bases between them. This CDR3 contains 15 residues. CDR1 and CDR2 from the germline V gene are SNHLY and FYNNEI. The DNA of the CDR3 is TGTGCCAGCAGTGAGGCTGCTTCTTACACAGATACGCAGTATTTT. Protein product: CASSEAASYTDTQYF. Looking up the rest from reference TRBV2 and TRBJ2-3 gives the full variable domain: EPEVTQTPSHQVTQMGQEVILRCVPISNHLYFYWYRQILGQKVEFLVSFYNNEISEKSEIFDDQFSVERPDGSNFTLKIRSTKLEDSAMYFCASSEAASYTDTQYFGPGTRLTVL.

In this sample, this clone turned up once. The V and J genes are TRBV11-2 and TRBJ2-7, with D possibly TRBD2 on 6 matching bases. Trimming left V 6 bases short and J 3 bases short, with 15 bases between. This CDR3 is built from 14 residues. From germline, CDR1 is SGHAT and CDR2 FQNNGV. CDR3 nucleotides: TGTGCCAGCAGTTCCGGGACTGGGAACTACGAGCAGTACTTC. It encodes CASSSGTGNYEQYF.

Here the CDR3 reads CASSSIGTGIVRYEQYF. The CDR3 nucleotides read TGTGCCAGCAGTTCCATAGGGACAGGGATCGTACGCTACGAGCAGTACTTC. This chain uses TRBV27 with TRBJ2-7; TRBD1 agrees at 9 bases. The V gene's germline CDR1 is MNHEY and CDR2 SMNVEV (reference sequence). The CDR3 contains 17 residues. Losses at the gene ends were 4 bases for V and 3 bases for J; bases not matched to a gene: 13.